Below, one T cell receptor (beta chain) is given with its context. Antigen: not known. The data were obtained in a study of PD-1 blockade in classical Hodgkin lymphoma. Study-wide findings and caveats: The baseline diversity of complete responders showed similarity to that of newly diagnosed patients. TCR diversity in CD4+, not CD8+, cells rose significantly by C4D1.

TCRdb keeps only in-frame clones here, not all; method: immunoSEQ multiplex PCR. The repertoire holds roughly 19,000 clones, about nine tenths seen once, with roughly 5.2% in the top ten. The time point here: cycle 4 day 1 (C4D1), after less than 7 weeks of nivolumab. Every patient was affected by relapse after autologous stem cell transplantation, while exposure to brentuximab vedotin was not uniform. PBMCs, once thawed, yielded CD8+ T cells isolated by magnetic negative selection. The sequencing used CD8+ T cells from blood, collected before the fourth cycle of nivolumab. The receptor was derived from a human donor with classical Hodgkin lymphoma.

The DNA of the CDR3 is TGTGCCAGCAGTTTATTGACCGGGACTAGCCTAGAAGAGACCCAGTACTTC. Residues: CASSLLTGTSLEETQYF. The J gene is TRBJ2-5, the V gene TRBV28; 9 nucleotides align to TRBD2. The V and J ends lost 1 base and 3 bases, in that order; junction bases with no gene match: 9. Germline CDR1 MDHEN, CDR2 SYDVKM. CDR3 length equals 17 residues.